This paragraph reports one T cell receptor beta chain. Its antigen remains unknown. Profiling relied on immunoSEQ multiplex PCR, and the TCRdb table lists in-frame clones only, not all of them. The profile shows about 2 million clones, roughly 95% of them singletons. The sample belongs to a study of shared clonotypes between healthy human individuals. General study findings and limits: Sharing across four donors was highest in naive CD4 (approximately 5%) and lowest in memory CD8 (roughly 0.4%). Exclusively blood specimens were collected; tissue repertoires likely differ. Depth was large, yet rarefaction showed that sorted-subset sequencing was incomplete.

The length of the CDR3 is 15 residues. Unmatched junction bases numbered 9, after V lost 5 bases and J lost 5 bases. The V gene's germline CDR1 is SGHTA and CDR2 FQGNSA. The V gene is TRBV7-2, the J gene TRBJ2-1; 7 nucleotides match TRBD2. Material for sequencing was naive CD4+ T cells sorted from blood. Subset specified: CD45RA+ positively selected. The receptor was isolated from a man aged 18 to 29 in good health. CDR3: CASSPFEGGHNEQFF. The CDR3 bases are TGTGCCAGCAGCCCGTTTGAGGGAGGGCACAATGAGCAGTTCTTC.